This paragraph reports one T cell receptor beta chain. Its antigen is unknown. The record originates from a study of cytomegalovirus exposure and HLA in healthy donors. Findings and limits, study-wide: Later analysis placed DRB1 highest and HLA-C lowest in TCR association rates, which differed by HLA locus. Earlier findings revealed that most TCR beta V segments proved productive either about 87% or about 30% of the time.

The PCR ran on 60 Vbeta and 13 Jbeta primers. The protocol was immunoSEQ multiplex PCR, while the TCRdb copy is restricted to in-frame clones and leaves out a portion. This table holds fewer than 200,000 clones, roughly 70% found once. Germline V lookup: CDR1 SGHDN, CDR2 FVKESK. This CDR3 is 12 amino acids long. V was trimmed by 4 bases and J by 3 bases, leaving 3 bases between them. This chain links TRBV14 with TRBJ2-2; D is ambiguous. The sequencing sample was made of PBMCs. This TCR derives from a girl aged 5-17 years in good health and CMV-seronegative. The CDR3 spells CASSPYTGELFF. Written as DNA, the CDR3 is TGTGCCAGCAGCCCGTACACCGGGGAGCTGTTTTTT. Using reference TRBV14 and TRBJ2-2 for the parts outside the CDR3, the full variable domain is EAGVTQFPSHSVIEKGQTVTLRCDPISGHDNLYWYRRVMGKEIKFLLHFVKESKQDESGMPNNRFLAERTGGTYSTLKVQPAELEDSGVYFCASSPYTGELFFGEGSRLTVL.